This TCR beta chain stems from a study of OX40 agonist ivuxolimab in advanced cancers. Germline V CDR1 and CDR2: KGHSH, LQKENI. The CDR3 covers 14 residues. V was pared by 2 bases and J by 4 bases, with 11 bases between. TCRdb's copy holds only in-frame clones and misses some; the assay was immunoSEQ multiplex PCR. Of about 79,000 clones listed, about 90% were seen once; the top ten hold roughly 6.9%. This chain uses TRBV18 with TRBJ1-2; D remains unclear. This material consisted of CD4+ or CD8+ T cells sorted from blood, taken in a trial of the OX40 agonist ivuxolimab. This TCR derives from an adult with an advanced solid tumor such as melanoma, head and neck, liver or kidney cancer. CDR3 DNA: TGTGCCAGCTCACCAGGGTTGGACGGCTATGGCTACACCTTC. Translated, it gives CASSPGLDGYGYTF.